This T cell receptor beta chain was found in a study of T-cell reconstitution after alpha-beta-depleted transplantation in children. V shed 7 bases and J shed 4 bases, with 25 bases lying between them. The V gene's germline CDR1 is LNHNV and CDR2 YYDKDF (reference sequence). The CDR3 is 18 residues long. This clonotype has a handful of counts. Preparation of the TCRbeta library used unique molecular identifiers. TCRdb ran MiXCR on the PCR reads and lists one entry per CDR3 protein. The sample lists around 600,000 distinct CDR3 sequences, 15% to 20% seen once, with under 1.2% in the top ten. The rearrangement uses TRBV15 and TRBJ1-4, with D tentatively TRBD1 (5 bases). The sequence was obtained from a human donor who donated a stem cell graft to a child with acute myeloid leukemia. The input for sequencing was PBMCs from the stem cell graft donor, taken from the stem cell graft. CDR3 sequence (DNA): TGTGCCACCACCAAAAGAACATCCATCAAAGGGGATAATGAAAAACTGTTTTTT. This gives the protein CATTKRTSIKGDNEKLFF. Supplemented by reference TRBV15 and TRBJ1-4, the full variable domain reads DAMVIQNPRYQVTQFGKPVTLSCSQTLNHNVMYWYQQKSSQAPKLLFHYYDKDFNNEADTPDNFQSRRPNTSFCFLDIRSPGLGDTAMYLCATTKRTSIKGDNEKLFFGSGTQLSVL.